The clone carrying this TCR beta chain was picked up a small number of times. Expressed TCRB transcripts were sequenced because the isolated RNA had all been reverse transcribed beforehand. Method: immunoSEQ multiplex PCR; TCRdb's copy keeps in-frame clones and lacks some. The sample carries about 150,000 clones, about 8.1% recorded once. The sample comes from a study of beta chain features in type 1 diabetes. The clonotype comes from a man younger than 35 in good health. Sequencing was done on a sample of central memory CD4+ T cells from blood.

The CDR3 loop is CASSPPGLAGGLSTGELFF. CDR3 bases: TGTGCCAGCTCACCACCGGGTCTAGCGGGAGGACTTAGCACCGGGGAGCTGTTTTTT. The chain uses TRBV18 and TRBJ2-2, with TRBD2 identical over 11 bases. The ends lost 0 bases at V and 4 bases at J; junction bases unmatched: 10. The germline CDR1 and CDR2 sequences are KGHSH and LQKENI. The CDR3 consists of 19 residues.